The 21 T cell receptor beta chains in this list originate from one sample, sequenced in a study of blood T cells in healthy people across ages. Using a J-beta primer mix together with a sample-barcoded 5' primer, a second PCR was run for about 6 to 12 cycles. TCRdb re-derived calls from the 5' RACE reads in MiXCR, one entry per CDR3 protein. This repertoire shows some 1,800,000 distinct CDR3 sequences, about two fifths found once; its top ten account for under 30%. Sequenced material: blood. These receptor sequences come from a human donor in good health.

The V and J genes are TRBV29-1 and TRBJ1-2; D is ambiguous. Trimming pared 5 bases from V and 6 bases from J, leaving 13 bases between. This CDR3 region has 12 residues. Germline CDR1 and CDR2: SQVTM and ANQGSEA. This CDR3 reads CSVTPHEHGYTF. Here the CDR3 DNA reads TGCAGCGTTACCCCCCACGAACATGGCTACACCTTC. Full variable domain (remainder filled in from reference TRBV29-1 and TRBJ1-2): SAVISQKPSRDICQRGTSLTIQCQVDSQVTMMFWYRQQPGQSLTLIATANQGSEATYESGFVIDKFPISRPNLTFSTLTVSNMSPEDSSIYLCSVTPHEHGYTFGSGTRLTVV.

The count of this clonotype is one. V usage is TRBV10-3 and J usage is TRBJ2-1; the D gene is possibly TRBD1 (5 bases). Trimming removed 3 bases from V and 10 bases from J, with 16 bases in between. The CDR3 is made up of 14 amino acids. Germline V gives CDR1 ENHRY, CDR2 SYGVKD. CDR3 sequence reads: CAISDRVTTYEQFF. The DNA of the CDR3 is TGTGCCATCAGTGACAGGGTAACGACCTACGAGCAGTTCTTC.

The chain has TRBV6-1 and TRBJ2-6; 7 bases line up with TRBD1. Germline V CDR1 and CDR2: MNHNS, SASEGT. This CDR3 comprises 21 residues. Trimming cost V 5 bases and J 0 bases; bases outside gene matches: 19. CDR3 protein: CASSPFFKAGGSSSGANVLTF. CDR3 nucleotide sequence: TGTGCCAGCAGTCCCTTTTTCAAGGCAGGGGGTTCATCCTCTGGGGCCAACGTCCTGACTTTC.

The chain links TRBV4-3 to TRBJ2-5; D is uncertain. The CDR3 totals 14 residues. CDR1 and CDR2 (germline): LGHNA, YSLEER. The V gene lost 0 bases and the J gene lost 6 bases, with 11 bases spanning the gap. The CDR3, as DNA: TGCGCCAGCAGCCAAGATGAGGAAAGGCAGACCCAGTACTTC. Translated: CASSQDEERQTQYF.

A note on this clonotype: A clone one base away is much larger, so this may be a read error. V and J are TRBV29-1 and TRBJ1-2; no reliable D call. There are 12 residues in the CDR3. CDR1 SQVTM and CDR2 ANQGSEA come from the germline V gene. The CDR3 protein is CSVADLRYDYTF. CDR3 coding DNA: TGCAGCGTTGCAGACTTGCGGTATGACTACACCTTC.

This clonotype was seen only a few times. The CDR3 is CASRASSYNSPLHF. For the CDR3, the DNA is TGTGCCAGCAGAGCCAGCTCCTATAATTCACCCCTCCACTTT. V is TRBV12-3 or TRBV12-4 and J is TRBJ1-6; D gene ambiguous. The CDR3 loop spans 14 amino acids. V was cut by 6 bases and J by 0 bases, with 6 bases left in between.

The chain combines TRBV2 with TRBJ1-5; D unresolved. The CDR3 has 14 residues. The germline V gene encodes CDR1 SNHLY and CDR2 FYNNEI. V lost 8 bases to trimming and J lost 0 bases, with 11 bases between them. CDR3 coding DNA: TGTGCCAGCGCCGGGCTAGATAGCAATCAGCCCCAGCATTTT. Protein sequence: CASAGLDSNQPQHF.

This clonotype turned up a few times. V usage is TRBV18 and J usage is TRBJ2-1; TRBD2 agrees at 8 bases. V dropped 2 bases and J dropped 2; count of bases not matched to a gene: 5. Germline CDR1 is KGHSH and CDR2 is LQKENI. This CDR3 has 16 amino acids. CDR3 in DNA: TGTGCCAGCTCACCAAGCGGGGGCCTAACCTACAATGAGCAGTTCTTC. Encoded protein: CASSPSGGLTYNEQFF.

V gene TRBV7-9 combines with J gene TRBJ2-7; D tentatively reads TRBD1 or TRBD2 (6 bases each). Germline loops: CDR1 SEHNR, CDR2 FQNEAQ (reference sequence). The CDR3 has 16 residues. V lost 4 bases to trimming and J lost 4 bases, with 20 bases between them. Here the CDR3 reads CASSSTRWGARYEQYF. CDR3 nucleotides: TGTGCCAGCAGCTCCACCCGATGGGGGGCGAGATACGAGCAGTACTTC.

This clonotype was counted a few times. The chain recombines TRBV12-3 or TRBV12-4 with TRBJ1-2; 10 bases fit TRBD1. This CDR3 contains 14 residues. Trimming removed 6 bases from V and 6 bases from J; junction bases left unmatched: 7. The DNA for the CDR3 is TGTGCCAGCAGCCCAGCCGGGACAGGGGATGGCTACACCTTC. Its protein is CASSPAGTGDGYTF.

CDR3 DNA: TGCGCCAGCAGCCAAGACGACAGGGGTGTCTACAATGAGCAGTTCTTC. Its protein is CASSQDDRGVYNEQFF. The chain couples TRBV4-1 to TRBJ2-1, with 8 bases lining up with TRBD1. Looked up from germline, CDR1 is MGHRA and CDR2 is YSYEKL. The ends lost 0 bases at V and 3 bases at J; junction bases unmatched: 4. The CDR3 length is 16 residues.

This clonotype was seen many times. The genes are TRBV7-2 and TRBJ2-7; D perhaps matches TRBD2 (6 bases). The V gene's germline CDR1 is SGHTA and CDR2 FQGNSA. V lost 1 base and J lost 2, with 12 bases in between. The CDR3 is made up of 15 amino acids. The CDR3 loop reads CASSLGSSGAYEQYF. Written as DNA, the CDR3 is TGTGCCAGCAGCTTAGGGAGTAGCGGAGCCTACGAGCAGTACTTC.

This clonotype was seen more than once but under ten times. The V call is TRBV12-3 or TRBV12-4, the J call TRBJ2-1, with 9 bases matching TRBD2. CDR3 length: 14 residues. J was trimmed by 7 bases and V by 11 bases; bases with no gene match: 12. The CDR3 DNA reads as TGTGCCGCCAAGGTGGCGGGGGGGGGAAATGAGCAGTTCTTC. It translates to CAAKVAGGGNEQFF.

The V call is TRBV6-4, the J call TRBJ2-6; no firm D call. Between the trimmed V and J ends, which lost 5 bases and 0 bases, there was a span of 14 bases. Germline CDR1 and CDR2: MRHNA and SNTAGT. The CDR3 has 17 amino acids. As DNA, the CDR3 is TGTGCCAGCAGTAGGTCGAGTCTTAGCTCTGGGGCCAACGTCCTGACTTTC. It is translated as CASSRSSLSSGANVLTF.

Only a few counts were recorded for this clonotype. The rearrangement joins TRBV4-2 to TRBJ2-7; 8 bases are a match to TRBD1. From germline, CDR1 is LGHNA and CDR2 YNFKEQ. Trimming at V came to 3 bases and at J to 2 bases, leaving 6 bases not matched to a gene. The CDR3 runs 15 residues. The CDR3 here is CASSQADRGTYEQYF. The CDR3 DNA follows: TGTGCCAGCAGCCAGGCCGACAGGGGAACCTACGAGCAGTACTTC.

The gene calls are TRBV12-3 or TRBV12-4 and TRBJ1-5; 8 bases map to TRBD1. The V gene end was trimmed by 6 bases and the J gene end by 9 bases; junction bases not matched to a gene: 10. There are 14 residues in the CDR3. CDR3 region: CASRGQVAGSPQHF. The CDR3, as DNA: TGTGCCAGCAGGGGACAGGTCGCTGGGTCGCCCCAGCATTTT.

This clonotype was seen only a few times. This sequence joins TRBV29-1 and TRBJ2-5, with D perhaps TRBD1 (6 bases). Per the germline V gene, CDR1 is SQVTM and CDR2 is ANQGSEA. Trimming stripped 8 bases from V and 5 bases from J, with 12 bases between. There are 11 residues in the CDR3. Here the CDR3 reads CSFPRGETQYF. CDR3 nucleotides: TGCAGCTTCCCGAGGGGGGAGACCCAGTACTTC.

The CDR3 DNA reads as TGTGCCAGCAGCGAGATCAGCGGGGAGACCCAGTACTTC. Amino acid sequence: CASSEISGETQYF. The chain has TRBV7-9 and TRBJ2-7; D may be TRBD2 (6 bases). The J call may be faulty, since TRBJ2-5 better matches the DNA end. The germline gives CDR1 SEHNR, CDR2 FQNEAQ (reference sequence). The CDR3 is made up of 13 amino acids.

J is TRBJ2-1 and V is TRBV7-2; 7 bases are shared with TRBD1. With V trimmed by 7 bases and J by 3 bases, 6 bases remained unmatched. The CDR3 sequence is 14 residues long. Germline CDR1 and CDR2: SGHTA and FQGNSA. The CDR3: CASNSWDSYNEQFF. The CDR3 nucleotides are TGTGCCAGCAACTCCTGGGACAGCTACAATGAGCAGTTCTTC.

Remarks on this clonotype: Its ends do not fully match the called genes, so a read error is possible. The CDR3 DNA follows: TGTGCCGTCAGCCCCAGGGAGGACCCCTACGAGCAGTACTTC. It translates to CAVSPREDPYEQYF. This sequence joins TRBV10-3 and TRBJ2-7, with a weak D call TRBD2 (6 bases). The CDR3 extends over 14 amino acids. CDR1 ENHRY and CDR2 SYGVKD come from the germline V gene.

The chain joins TRBV12-3 or TRBV12-4 to TRBJ2-3; tentatively, D is TRBD2 (5 bases). The CDR3 spans 15 residues. Trimming left V 6 bases short and J 1 base short, with 14 bases between. CDR3 amino acids: CASSPLGVGTDTQYF. The CDR3 coding sequence is TGTGCCAGCAGCCCACTCGGGGTGGGCACAGATACGCAGTATTTT.